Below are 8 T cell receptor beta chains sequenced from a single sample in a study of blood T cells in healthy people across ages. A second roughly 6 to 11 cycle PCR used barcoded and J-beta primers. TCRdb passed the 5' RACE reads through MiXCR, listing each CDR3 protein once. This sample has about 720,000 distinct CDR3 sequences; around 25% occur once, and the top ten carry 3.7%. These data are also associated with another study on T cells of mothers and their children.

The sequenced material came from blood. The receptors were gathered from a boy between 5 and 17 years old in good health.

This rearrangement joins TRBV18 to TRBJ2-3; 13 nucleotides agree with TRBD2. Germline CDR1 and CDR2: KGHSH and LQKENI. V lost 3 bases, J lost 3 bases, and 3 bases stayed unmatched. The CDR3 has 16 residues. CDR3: CASSPQGLAGTDTQYF. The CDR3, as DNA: TGTGCCAGCTCACCCCAGGGACTAGCGGGGACAGATACGCAGTATTTT.

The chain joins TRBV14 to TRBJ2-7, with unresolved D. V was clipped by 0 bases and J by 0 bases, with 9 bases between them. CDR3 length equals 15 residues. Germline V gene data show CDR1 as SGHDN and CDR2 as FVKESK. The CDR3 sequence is CASSQESGPSYEQYF. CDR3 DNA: TGTGCCAGCAGCCAAGAGTCGGGCCCCTCCTACGAGCAGTACTTC.

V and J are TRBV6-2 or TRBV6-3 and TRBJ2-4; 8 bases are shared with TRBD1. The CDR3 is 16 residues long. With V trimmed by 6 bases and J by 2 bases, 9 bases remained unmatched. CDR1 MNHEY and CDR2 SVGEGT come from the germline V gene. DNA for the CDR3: TGTGCCAGCAGAGACGGACAGGGCTTATCCAAAAACATTCAGTACTTC. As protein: CASRDGQGLSKNIQYF.

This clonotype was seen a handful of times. The CDR3 DNA sequence: TGTGCCAGCAGCGCCCGGGACAGGGAAGGGGAGACCCAGTACTTC. Residues: CASSARDREGETQYF. The chain links TRBV9 to TRBJ2-1; the match to TRBD1 covers 9 bases. The closer fit of TRBJ2-5 to the DNA end suggests the J call may be wrong. The CDR3 loop spans 15 amino acids. The V gene's germline CDR1 is SGDLS and CDR2 YYNGEE.

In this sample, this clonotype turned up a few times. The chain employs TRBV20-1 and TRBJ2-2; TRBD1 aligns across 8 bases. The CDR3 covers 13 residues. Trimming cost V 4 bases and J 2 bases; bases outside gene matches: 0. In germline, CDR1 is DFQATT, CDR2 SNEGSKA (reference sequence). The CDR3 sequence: CSATGGNTGELFF. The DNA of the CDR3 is TGCAGTGCTACAGGGGGCAACACCGGGGAGCTGTTTTTT.

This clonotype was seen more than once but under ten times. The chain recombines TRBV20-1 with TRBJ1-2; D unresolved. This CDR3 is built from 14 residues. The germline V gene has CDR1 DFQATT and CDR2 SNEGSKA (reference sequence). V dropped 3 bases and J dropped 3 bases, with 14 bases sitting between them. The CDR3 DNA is TGCAGTGCTAGTAGTGGTCCGACGGACTATGGCTACACCTTC. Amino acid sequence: CSASSGPTDYGYTF.

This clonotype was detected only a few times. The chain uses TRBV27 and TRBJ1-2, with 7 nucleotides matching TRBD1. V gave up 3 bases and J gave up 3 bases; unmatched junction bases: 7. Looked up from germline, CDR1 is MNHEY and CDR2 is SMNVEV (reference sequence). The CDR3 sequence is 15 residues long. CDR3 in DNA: TGTGCCAGCAGTTTCGAAAGGGGGCGGCACTATGGCTACACCTTC. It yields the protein CASSFERGRHYGYTF.

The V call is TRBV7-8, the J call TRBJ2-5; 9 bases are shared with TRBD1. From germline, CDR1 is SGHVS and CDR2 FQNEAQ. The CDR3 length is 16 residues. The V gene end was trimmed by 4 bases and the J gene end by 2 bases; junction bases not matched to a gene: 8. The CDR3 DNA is TGTGCCAGCAGCTCGTCCGGGACAGGGAGGCAAGAGACCCAGTACTTC. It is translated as CASSSSGTGRQETQYF.